These 2 T cell receptor beta chains were all obtained from the same sample, sequenced in a study of T cells in Graves' hyperthyroidism and ophthalmopathy. Amplification of TCR beta CDR3 regions was performed using RNA transcripts as template. In the first-round RT-PCR of the TCR CDR3, the HTBI primer set was used. From the multiplex PCR reads, TCRdb called clonotypes with MiXCR, one entry per CDR3 protein. The sample carries a few hundred thousand distinct CDR3 sequences, 15% to 20% recorded once. The sample comprised blood. The receptors shown here come from a woman between 18 and 29 years old with Graves' hyperthyroidism.

This chain uses TRBV7-9 with TRBJ2-2, with 7 bases fitting TRBD1. The J segment lost 5 bases and the V segment lost 4 bases, leaving 4 bases of the junction unmatched. The CDR3 runs 14 residues. CDR1 SEHNR and CDR2 FQNEAQ come from the germline V gene (reference sequence). The CDR3 loop is CASSSGQPTGELFF. The DNA for the CDR3 is TGTGCCAGCAGCTCGGGACAGCCGACCGGGGAGCTGTTTTTT.

This clonotype appeared many times. V and J are TRBV5-1 and TRBJ2-6; D is uncertain. Germline lookup yields CDR1 SGHRS and CDR2 YFSETQ. Trimming took 5 bases from V and 0 from J, leaving 3 bases between them. The CDR3 is 13 amino acids. The CDR3 DNA follows: TGCGCCAGCAGAAACTCTGGGGCCAACGTCCTGACTTTC. Its translation: CASRNSGANVLTF.